A selection of T cell receptor beta chains follows, all from one sample in a study of T-cell memory formation after mild COVID-19. TCRdb recomputed calls from the 5' RACE reads with MiXCR, one row per CDR3 protein. The data contain 250,000 to 300,000 distinct CDR3 sequences, around 15% of them seen just once; the ten biggest clones take up 23%. Sample: PBMCs or a T cell subset sorted from them (not recorded which). These receptors all stem from a man aged 18-30 years who had mild COVID-19 (a few samples of this study predate the infection). Cell type and time point are not known. The conserved cysteine and the conserved F or W are not part of the CDR3 here. Expanded clones get a size class; other rows say once, few or many, or leave the size out.

>TRBV20-1|TRBJ1-6|few
SAYPTGKTPLH
>TRBV20-1|TRBJ2-7|.
SAVGGREFEQY
>TRBV4-3|TRBJ2-1|.
ASSQEALRGDEQF
>TRBV20-1|TRBJ1-4|few
SATPPDRWEKLF
>TRBV25-1|TRBJ2-5|few
ASGGMYQETQY
>TRBV7-9|TRBJ2-2|.
ASNQANTGELF
>TRBV12-3/TRBV12-4|TRBJ2-6|many
ASRTAVSGANVLT
>TRBV29-1|TRBJ2-1|many
SVEKGTNEQF
>TRBV6-2/TRBV6-3|TRBJ2-5|few
ASSYSLLQTQY
>TRBV7-8|TRBJ2-3|few
ASSSRSRPTLADTQY
>TRBV12-3/TRBV12-4|TRBJ1-2|few
ASTPGQGNYGYT
>TRBV12-3/TRBV12-4|TRBJ2-5|.
ASSPVGVGETQY
>TRBV12-3/TRBV12-4|TRBJ1-2|.
ASSSRFDRHLYGYT
>TRBV2|TRBJ1-1|.
ASSQLGAGKNTEAF
>TRBV2|TRBJ1-6|few
ASNLGITNSPLH
>TRBV18|TRBJ2-3|.
ASSPRTSGGSTDTQY
>TRBV10-3|TRBJ1-2|few
AISERGTEGYT
>TRBV15|TRBJ2-1|few
ATSSPGTSGFEQF
>TRBV9|TRBJ1-1|.
ASSRQGSGNTEAF
>TRBV24-1|TRBJ2-3|many
ATSYLRRGSTDTQY
>TRBV5-1|TRBJ2-2|.
ASSLARDSPSGELF
>TRBV2|TRBJ2-3|.
ASQTRAQNTQY
>TRBV20-1|TRBJ2-1|many
SGPDTSGGDNEQF
>TRBV5-5|TRBJ2-5|.
ASRSRGAGETQY
>TRBV11-2|TRBJ2-3|.
ASSIMDRTGDTQY
>TRBV20-1|TRBJ1-5|.
SAIRTGTGIQPQH
>TRBV7-2|TRBJ2-3|.
ASSFRLATTSTDTQY
>TRBV6-2/TRBV6-3|TRBJ2-3|few
ASTWAGYTDTQY
>TRBV20-1|TRBJ2-3|.
SASPRLAGASTDTQY
>TRBV20-1|TRBJ1-1|few
SALGRLNTEAF
>TRBV20-1|TRBJ2-5|few
SAADRLARETQY
>TRBV6-2/TRBV6-3|TRBJ2-2|.
ASSYPPGQGIAGELF
>TRBV7-2|TRBJ2-3|.
ASSFALLGLAGVTDTQY
>TRBV6-6|TRBJ2-3|.
ASSRLSGGLGDTQY
>TRBV24-1|TRBJ1-1|.
ASTTENMNTEAF
>TRBV11-1|TRBJ2-1|few
ASNPGQRGGHFRNEQF
>TRBV5-1|TRBJ1-1|few
ASSFDGTVNTEAF
>TRBV12-3/TRBV12-4|TRBJ2-3|.
ASSFGRGDTQY
>TRBV7-2|TRBJ2-5|many
ASSPLGSYQETQY
>TRBV7-6|TRBJ1-6|.
ASSLTGKENSPLH
>TRBV20-1|TRBJ1-2|.
SASTGAWTPYGYT
>TRBV7-7|TRBJ2-5|few
ASSLLELSETQY
>TRBV7-2|TRBJ2-7|many
ASSLVLGIGSGGAAQY
>TRBV12-3/TRBV12-4|TRBJ2-5|few
ASSFRDGETQY
>TRBV27|TRBJ2-2|many
ASSLRGAGELF
>TRBV7-9|TRBJ2-1|.
ASSLVWTGGHNEQF
>TRBV12-3/TRBV12-4|TRBJ2-1|few
ASSRTGFREQF
>TRBV29-1|TRBJ2-1|.
SASQGSVYYNEQF
>TRBV6-1|TRBJ2-3|.
ASSDWSLTDTQY
>TRBV6-2/TRBV6-3|TRBJ2-1|few
ASSYSIGGPEQF
>TRBV9|TRBJ2-1|few
ASSVSGTGAYNEQF
>TRBV27|TRBJ1-6|few
ASSLMAPFRSSYNSPLH
>TRBV28|TRBJ1-1|many
ASSLGGVRTEAF
>TRBV20-1|TRBJ1-5|many
SASSATGWNQPQH
>TRBV20-1|TRBJ2-4|many
SARGWEGASGKNIQY
>TRBV20-1|TRBJ2-5|.
SARLSWETQY
>TRBV20-1|TRBJ2-1|few
SARGDFNEQF